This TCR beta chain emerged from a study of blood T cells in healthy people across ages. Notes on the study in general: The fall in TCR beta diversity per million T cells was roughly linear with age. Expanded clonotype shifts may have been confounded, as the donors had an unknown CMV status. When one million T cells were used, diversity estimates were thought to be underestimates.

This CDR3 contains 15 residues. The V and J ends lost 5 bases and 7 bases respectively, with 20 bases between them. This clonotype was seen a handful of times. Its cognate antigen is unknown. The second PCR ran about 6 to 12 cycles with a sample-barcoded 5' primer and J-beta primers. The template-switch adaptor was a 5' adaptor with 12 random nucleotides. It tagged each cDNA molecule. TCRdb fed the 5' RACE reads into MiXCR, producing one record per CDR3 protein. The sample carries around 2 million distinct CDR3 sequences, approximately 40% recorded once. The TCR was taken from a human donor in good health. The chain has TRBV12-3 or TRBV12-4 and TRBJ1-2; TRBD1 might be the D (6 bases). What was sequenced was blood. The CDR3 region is CASSPALGATFGYTF. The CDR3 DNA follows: TGTGCCAGCAGTCCCGCTTTGGGGGCAACTTTTGGCTACACCTTC.